A single sample is the source of the 2 T cell receptor beta chains below, sequenced in a study of regulatory T cells in long-lasting Graves disease. Time point denoted: persistent/refractory GD, antithyroid drugs over 5 years with positive TRAb. Making the TCR library involved RNA that had been extracted from PBMCs. According to the study, TCR beta libraries were built with iRepertoire HTBI primers and CDR3-region Arm-PCR. TCRdb reprocessed the multiplex PCR reads with MiXCR, giving one entry per CDR3 protein. The sample includes about 660,000 distinct CDR3 sequences, 25% to 35% seen only once; the top ten take about 40%. The sequenced sample was peripheral blood mononuclear cells (PBMCs), obtained when the disease was refractory, from a patient treated with antithyroid drugs. The receptors derive from a female donor with Graves disease.

This rearrangement joins TRBV12-5 to TRBJ2-7; D is uncertain. The CDR3 is made up of 12 amino acids. The V end was cut by 6 bases, the J end by 3 bases, with 9 bases between. Germline V gives CDR1 LGHNT, CDR2 FRNRAP. The CDR3: CASGSRSYEQYF. The CDR3 DNA reads as TGTGCTAGTGGCTCCCGAAGCTACGAGCAGTACTTC.

This chain uses TRBV27 with TRBJ2-7, with TRBD2 matching 16 bases. In germline, CDR1 is MNHEY, CDR2 SMNVEV (reference sequence). V shed 6 bases and J 4 bases; nucleotides not matched to a gene: 12. This CDR3 is built from 18 residues. DNA for the CDR3: TGTGCCAGCAGCCTCGGGACTAGCGGGAGGGCCGGTTGGTACGAGCAGTACTTC. This encodes CASSLGTSGRAGWYEQYF.